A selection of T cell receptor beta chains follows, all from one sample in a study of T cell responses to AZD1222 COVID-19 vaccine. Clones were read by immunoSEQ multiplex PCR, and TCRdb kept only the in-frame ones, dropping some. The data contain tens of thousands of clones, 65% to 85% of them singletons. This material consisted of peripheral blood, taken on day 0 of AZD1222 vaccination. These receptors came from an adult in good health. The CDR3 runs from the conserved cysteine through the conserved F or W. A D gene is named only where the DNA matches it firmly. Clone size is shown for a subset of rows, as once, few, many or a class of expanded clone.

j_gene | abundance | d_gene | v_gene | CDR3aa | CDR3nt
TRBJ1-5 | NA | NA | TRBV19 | CASSINGYSNQPQHF | TGTGCCAGTAGTATAAATGGCTATAGCAATCAGCCCCAGCATTTT
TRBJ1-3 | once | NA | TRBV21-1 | CASSKDGVRSGNTIYF | TGTGCCAGCAGCAAAGATGGAGTTCGCTCTGGAAACACCATATATTTT
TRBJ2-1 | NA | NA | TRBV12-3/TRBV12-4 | CASSDGTNEQFF | TGTGCCAGCAGTGACGGAACCAATGAGCAGTTCTTC
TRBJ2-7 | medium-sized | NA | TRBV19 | CASNHPPAGDYEQYF | TGTGCCAGTAATCACCCCCCGGCAGGCGACTACGAGCAGTACTTC
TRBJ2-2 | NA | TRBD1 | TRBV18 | CASSLRGLGGELFF | TGTGCCAGCTCACTAAGGGGGCTCGGCGGGGAGCTGTTTTTT
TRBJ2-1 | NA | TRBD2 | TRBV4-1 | CASSRLAGMNEQFF | TGCGCCAGCAGTCGGCTAGCGGGTATGAATGAGCAGTTCTTC
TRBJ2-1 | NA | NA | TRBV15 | CATSRDGWSSYNEQFF | TGTGCCACCAGCAGAGATGGTTGGAGCTCCTACAATGAGCAGTTCTTC
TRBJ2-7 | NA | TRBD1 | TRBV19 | CASRFSGGVFYEQYF | TGTGCCAGTAGATTCTCAGGGGGCGTTTTCTACGAGCAGTACTTC
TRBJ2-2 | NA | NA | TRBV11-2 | CASSLVLWGTGELFF | TGTGCCAGCAGCCTCGTTCTGTGGGGCACCGGGGAGCTGTTTTTT
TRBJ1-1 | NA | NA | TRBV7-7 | CASSSSLNTEAFF | TGTGCCAGCAGCTCCTCTCTGAACACTGAAGCTTTCTTT
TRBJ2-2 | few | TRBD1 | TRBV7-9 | CASSLGRARQGVNGELFF | TGTGCCAGCAGCTTAGGACGGGCCCGACAGGGGGTTAACGGGGAGCTGTTTTTT
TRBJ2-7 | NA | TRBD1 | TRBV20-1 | CSASQTLFVSGQSSYEQYF | TGCAGTGCTAGTCAGACATTATTTGTTTCGGGACAGAGCTCCTACGAGCAGTACTTC
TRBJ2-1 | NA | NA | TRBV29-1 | CSVEMGNNYNEQFF | TGCAGCGTTGAAATGGGAAATAATTACAATGAGCAGTTCTTC
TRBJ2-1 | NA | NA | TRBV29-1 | CSAAQGGNEQFF | TGCAGCGCAGCACAGGGTGGGAATGAGCAGTTCTTC
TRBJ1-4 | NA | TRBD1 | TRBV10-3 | CAISNPGTGEEKLFF | TGTGCCATCAGTAATCCCGGGACAGGGGAGGAAAAACTGTTTTTT
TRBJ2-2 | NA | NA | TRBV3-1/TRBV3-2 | CASSPPTGTGELFF | TGTGCCAGCAGCCCGCCGACCGGCACCGGGGAGCTGTTTTTT
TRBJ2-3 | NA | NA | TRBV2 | CASSDLPTDTQYF | TGTGCCAGCAGTGACTTACCAACAGATACGCAGTATTTT
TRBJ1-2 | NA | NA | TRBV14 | CASSQDRDFYGYTF | TGTGCCAGCAGCCAAGATCGGGACTTCTATGGCTACACCTTC
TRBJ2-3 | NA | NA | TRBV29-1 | CSVEDWPASTDTQYF | TGCAGCGTTGAAGACTGGCCAGCAAGCACAGATACGCAGTATTTT
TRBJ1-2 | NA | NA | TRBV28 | CASSLWQDYGYTF | TGTGCCAGCAGTTTGTGGCAAGACTATGGCTACACCTTC
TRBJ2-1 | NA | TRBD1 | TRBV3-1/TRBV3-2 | CASSQDQGAYNEQFF | TGTGCCAGCAGCCAAGACCAGGGGGCCTACAATGAGCAGTTCTTC
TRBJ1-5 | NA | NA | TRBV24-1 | CATSDSNQPQHF | TGTGCCACCAGTGATTCTAATCAGCCCCAGCATTTT
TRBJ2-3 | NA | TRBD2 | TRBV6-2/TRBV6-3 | CASSMLTSGGPDTQYF | TGTGCCAGCAGTATGCTGACTAGCGGGGGACCAGATACGCAGTATTTT
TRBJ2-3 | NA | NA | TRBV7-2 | CASSRGQSDTQYF | TGTGCCAGCAGCCGAGGACAAAGTGATACGCAGTATTTT
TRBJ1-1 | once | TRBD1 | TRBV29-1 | CSVEDRGRNTEAFF | TGCAGCGTTGAAGACAGGGGGAGAAACACTGAAGCTTTCTTT
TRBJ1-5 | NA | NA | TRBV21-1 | CASSKKGTGGNQPQHF | TGTGCCAGCAGCAAAAAAGGGACAGGGGGCAATCAGCCCCAGCATTTT
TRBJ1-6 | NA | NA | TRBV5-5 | CASSGRNSPLHF | TGTGCCAGCAGCGGCAGGAATTCACCCCTCCACTTT
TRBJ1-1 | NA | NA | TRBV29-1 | CSVAPGWGMNTEAFF | TGCAGCGTCGCCCCAGGATGGGGTATGAACACTGAAGCTTTCTTT
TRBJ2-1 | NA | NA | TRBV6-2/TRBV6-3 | CASSYSPPRGLYNEQFF | TGTGCCAGCAGTTACTCCCCACCCCGGGGGCTCTACAATGAGCAGTTCTTC
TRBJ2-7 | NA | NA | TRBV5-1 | CASSPGASSYEQYF | TGCGCCAGCAGCCCAGGGGCCTCTTCCTACGAGCAGTACTTC
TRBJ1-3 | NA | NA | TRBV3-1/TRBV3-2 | CASSQGFGASGNTIYF | TGTGCCAGCAGCCAAGGGTTCGGAGCCTCTGGAAACACCATATATTTT
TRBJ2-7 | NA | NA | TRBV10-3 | CAIRQGLPREQYF | TGTGCCATCAGACAGGGACTCCCCAGGGAGCAGTACTTC
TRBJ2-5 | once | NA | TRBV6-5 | CASSWDTAETQYF | TGTGCCAGCAGTTGGGACACCGCCGAGACCCAGTACTTC
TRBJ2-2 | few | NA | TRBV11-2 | CASSFQGSGRTGELFF | TGTGCCAGCAGCTTCCAGGGATCCGGCAGAACCGGGGAGCTGTTTTTT
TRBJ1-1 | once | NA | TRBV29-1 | CSAKPGWAMNTEAFF | TGCAGCGCCAAGCCGGGATGGGCCATGAACACTGAAGCTTTCTTT
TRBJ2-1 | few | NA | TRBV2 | CVPRPSYNEQFF | TGTGTGCCTAGACCAAGCTACAATGAGCAGTTCTTC
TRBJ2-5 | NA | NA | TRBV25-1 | CASSPIGTARQQETQYF | TGTGCCAGCAGTCCAATAGGGACGGCCAGACAGCAAGAGACCCAGTACTTC
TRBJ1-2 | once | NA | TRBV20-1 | CSASLGRNYGYTF | TGCAGTGCTAGTTTAGGGCGGAACTATGGCTACACCTTC
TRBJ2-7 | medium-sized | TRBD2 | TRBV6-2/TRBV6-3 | CASSYHGGSYEQYF | TGTGCCAGCAGTTATCACGGGGGGTCCTACGAGCAGTACTTC
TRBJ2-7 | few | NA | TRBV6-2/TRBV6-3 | CASSYWLYSSYEQYF | TGTGCCAGCAGTTACTGGCTTTACAGCTCCTACGAGCAGTACTTC
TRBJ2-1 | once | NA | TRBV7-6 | CASSLAGSSYNEQFF | TGTGCCAGCAGCTTAGCCGGGAGCTCCTACAATGAGCAGTTCTTC
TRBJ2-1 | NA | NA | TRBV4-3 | CASSYLWESSYNEQFF | TGCGCCAGCAGTTACCTCTGGGAGAGCTCCTACAATGAGCAGTTCTTC
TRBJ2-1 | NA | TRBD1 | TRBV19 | CASSIVPTTGYNEQFF | TGTGCCAGTAGTATAGTTCCAACGACAGGGTATAATGAGCAGTTCTTC
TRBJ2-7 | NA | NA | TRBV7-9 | CASSLRRYEQYF | TGTGCCAGCAGCTTAAGGAGGTACGAGCAGTACTTC
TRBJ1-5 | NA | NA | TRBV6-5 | CASMSGVNQPQHF | TGTGCCAGCATGTCAGGGGTCAATCAGCCCCAGCATTTT
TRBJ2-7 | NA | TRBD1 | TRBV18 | CASSPAGTGAYEQYF | TGTGCCAGCTCACCAGCCGGGACAGGGGCCTACGAGCAGTACTTC
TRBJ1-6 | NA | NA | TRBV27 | CASSASIGGRSDF | TGTGCCAGCAGTGCTTCCATAGGGGGGCGGTCTGACTTT
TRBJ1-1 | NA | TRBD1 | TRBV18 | CASSGTGAWGNTEAFF | TGTGCCAGCTCCGGGACAGGGGCTTGGGGAAACACTGAAGCTTTCTTT
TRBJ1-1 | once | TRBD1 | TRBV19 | CASSSGQGVKEAFF | TGTGCCAGTAGTTCCGGACAGGGGGTTAAAGAAGCTTTCTTT
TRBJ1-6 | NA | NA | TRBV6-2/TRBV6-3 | CASSSRDRRNSPLHF | TGTGCCAGCAGTTCCCGGGACCGCCGTAATTCACCCCTCCACTTT
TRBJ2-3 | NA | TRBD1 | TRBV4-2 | CASSQQLTGEVNTQYF | TGTGCCAGCAGCCAACAACTGACAGGGGAGGTAAATACGCAGTATTTT
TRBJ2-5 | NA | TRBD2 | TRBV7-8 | CASSPLRSGGSIGETQYF | TGTGCCAGCAGCCCCCTCAGGAGCGGGGGGTCGATAGGAGAGACCCAGTACTTC
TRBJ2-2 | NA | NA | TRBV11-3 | CASSLDPASSTGELFF | TGTGCCAGCAGCTTAGATCCGGCTAGTTCCACCGGGGAGCTGTTTTTT
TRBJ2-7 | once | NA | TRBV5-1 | CASSYRDLQREQYF | TGCGCCAGCAGCTACCGGGACCTACAGCGGGAGCAGTACTTC
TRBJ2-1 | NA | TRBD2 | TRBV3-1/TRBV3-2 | CASSHTLAGGPNEQFF | TGTGCCAGCAGCCATACGTTAGCGGGGGGGCCCAATGAGCAGTTCTTC
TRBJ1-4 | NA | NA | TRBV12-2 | CASRFGGMATNEKLFF | TGTGCAAGTCGCTTCGGGGGAATGGCAACTAATGAAAAACTGTTTTTT
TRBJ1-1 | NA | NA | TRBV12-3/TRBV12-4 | CASSTSSGTEAFF | TGTGCCAGCTCAACATCGTCGGGCACTGAAGCTTTCTTT